The 27 T cell receptor beta chains below come from one sample, sequenced in a study of blood T cell repertoires in COVID-19. Method: immunoSEQ multiplex PCR; TCRdb's copy keeps in-frame clones and lacks some. The sample lists about 95,000 clones, 84% occurring once. The sequenced sample was peripheral blood. These receptors all stem from a human donor in a cohort sampled during active COVID-19.

The rearrangement links TRBV5-1 to TRBJ1-2; D unclear. Germline CDR1 and CDR2: SGHRS and YFSETQ. CDR3 size: 13 residues. V lost 5 bases, J lost 1 base, and 9 bases lay in between. Here the CDR3 reads CASSDGGNYGYTF. The CDR3 region has the DNA TGCGCCAGCAGTGATGGCGGTAACTATGGCTACACCTTC.

This rearrangement joins TRBV29-1 to TRBJ2-3; D might be TRBD2 (6 bases). CDR3 size: 14 residues. V was clipped by 1 base and J by 3 bases, with 11 bases between them. Per the germline V gene, CDR1 is SQVTM and CDR2 is ANQGSEA. The CDR3 DNA is TGCAGCGTTGAAGGTGCCGGGACTACAGATACGCAGTATTTT. This gives the protein CSVEGAGTTDTQYF.

The chain links TRBV24-1 to TRBJ2-2, with 7 bases matching TRBD1. V trimming: 5 bases; J trimming: 0 bases; junction bases outside the gene matches: 5. The V gene's germline CDR1 is KGHDR and CDR2 SFDVKD. The CDR3 has 16 amino acids. CDR3 DNA: TGTGCCACCAGTGGGTCAGGGGGTCCGAACACCGGGGAGCTGTTTTTT. It yields the protein CATSGSGGPNTGELFF.

The J gene is TRBJ2-2, the V gene TRBV2, with a possible D match to TRBD2 (7 bases). Germline V lookup: CDR1 SNHLY, CDR2 FYNNEI. CDR3 length: 17 amino acids. V shed 4 bases and J shed 0 bases, with 15 bases lying between them. The CDR3 coding sequence is TGTGCCAGCAGTGGGGGCGGGGGCCTAACGAACACCGGGGAGCTGTTTTTT. Translated, it gives CASSGGGGLTNTGELFF.

The V and J genes are TRBV6-1 and TRBJ2-1; 8 bases match TRBD1. V dropped 1 base and J dropped 2; count of bases not matched to a gene: 1. CDR1 is MNHNS and CDR2 is SASEGT in the germline V gene. The length of the CDR3 is 15 residues. CDR3 sequence (DNA): TGTGCCAGCAGTGAAGGACAGGGGCCCTACAATGAGCAGTTCTTC. Translating it yields CASSEGQGPYNEQFF.

In DNA, the CDR3 is TGTGCCAGCAGTCAACAGGGTTTGAGGTACGAGCAGTACTTC. It is translated as CASSQQGLRYEQYF. The rearrangement links TRBV6-5 to TRBJ2-7, with D maybe TRBD1 (6 bases). The CDR3 runs 14 residues. V was clipped by 5 bases and J by 4 bases, with 15 bases between them. Germline CDR1 MNHEY, CDR2 SVGAGI.

The chain uses TRBV7-6 and TRBJ2-7; D is perhaps TRBD1 (5 bases). The length of the CDR3 is 15 residues. Germline lookup yields CDR1 SGHVS and CDR2 FNYEAQ. The V gene lost 2 bases and the J gene lost 7 bases, with 18 bases spanning the gap. The CDR3 protein is CASSLSRALWEEQYF. As DNA, the CDR3 is TGTGCCAGCAGCTTATCCAGGGCCTTATGGGAAGAGCAGTACTTC.

The V call is TRBV5-1, the J call TRBJ1-3; D may be TRBD1 (5 bases). This CDR3 is 15 amino acids long. CDR1 is SGHRS and CDR2 is YFSETQ in the germline V gene. The V end lost 0 bases, the J end lost 4 bases, and 11 bases lay between the germline ends. The CDR3: CASSLVGGGGNTIYF. Written as DNA, the CDR3 is TGCGCCAGCAGCTTGGTCGGGGGAGGCGGAAACACCATATATTTT.

The rearrangement joins TRBV19 to TRBJ1-2, with D unresolved. CDR3 length equals 14 residues. V lost 10 bases, J lost 4 bases, and 19 bases lay in between. Germline loops: CDR1 LNHDA, CDR2 SQIVND (reference sequence). The DNA of the CDR3 is TGTGCCACTCTACGACCAGGCCCCCCCTATGGCTACACCTTC. Protein: CATLRPGPPYGYTF.

On this clone itself: An end of the junction does not agree with germline; a read error may underlie this. This chain uses TRBV5-1 with TRBJ2-7; tentative D call: TRBD2 (6 bases). The CDR3 contains 15 residues. The germline CDR1 and CDR2 sequences are SGHRS and YFSETQ. CDR3 DNA: TGCGCCAGCAGACTAACCGGGACTTCCTCCCACGAGCAGTACTTC. Translated, it gives CASRLTGTSSHEQYF. The full variable domain, rest sourced from reference TRBV5-1 and TRBJ2-7, is KAGVTQTPRYLIKTRGQQVTLSCSPISGHRSVSWYQQTPGQGLQFLFEYFSETQRNKGNFPGRFSGRQFSNSRSEMNVSTLELGDSALYLCASRLTGTSSHEQYFGPGTRLTVT.

The chain links TRBV7-9 to TRBJ2-1; D is possibly TRBD1 (6 bases). The CDR3 length is 13 residues. CDR1 SEHNR and CDR2 FQNEAQ come from the germline V gene (reference sequence). In nucleotides, the CDR3 is TGTGCACAGGACAGCAGCTCCTACAATGAGCAGTTCTTC. Its translation: CAQDSSSYNEQFF.

The V gene is TRBV19, the J gene TRBJ2-7; TRBD1 agrees at 8 bases. The germline V gene has CDR1 LNHDA and CDR2 SQIVND (reference sequence). This CDR3 has 14 amino acids. The J segment lost 7 bases and the V segment lost 4 bases, leaving 9 bases of the junction unmatched. This chain's CDR3 is CASSTGTGLGEQYF. CDR3 DNA: TGTGCCAGTAGTACAGGGACAGGTCTGGGGGAGCAGTACTTC.

The table lists this clone with a few counts. The rearrangement joins TRBV6-6 to TRBJ1-1; TRBD1 might be the D (6 bases). Trimming cost V 5 bases and J 1 base, with 23 bases left between them. From germline, CDR1 is MNHNY and CDR2 SVGAGI (reference sequence). CDR3 size: 18 residues. The CDR3 loop reads CASSPDFPGGGGNTEAFF. For the CDR3, the DNA is TGTGCCAGCAGTCCCGATTTCCCGGGGGGCGGAGGGAACACTGAAGCTTTCTTT.

CDR3 DNA sequence: TGTGCCAGCAGTTCGACAGGGGGCTCTGGCTACACCTTC. This translates into CASSSTGGSGYTF. This chain uses TRBV28 with TRBJ1-2; 10 positions match TRBD1. The ends lost 4 bases at V and 7 bases at J; junction bases unmatched: 3. Germline-derived CDR1 and CDR2 are MDHEN and SYDVKM. The CDR3 spans 13 residues.

This chain uses TRBV6-6 with TRBJ1-2, with 8 bases fitting TRBD1. This CDR3 has 15 residues. V lost 2 bases and J lost 6; bases outside the gene matches: 8. The germline V gene has CDR1 MNHNY and CDR2 SVGAGI (reference sequence). The CDR3 here is CASSYADRGKDGYTF. The CDR3 DNA is TGTGCCAGCAGTTACGCTGACAGGGGCAAAGATGGCTACACCTTC.

The J gene is TRBJ2-1, the V gene TRBV5-1; D remains unclear. This CDR3 contains 13 residues. Per the germline V gene, CDR1 is SGHRS and CDR2 is YFSETQ. V was pared by 3 bases and J by 4 bases, with 8 bases between. CDR3 DNA: TGCGCCAGCAGCTCCGAGCTATACAATGAGCAGTTCTTC. Amino acid sequence: CASSSELYNEQFF.

The chain uses TRBV7-2 and TRBJ1-5, with D possibly matching TRBD1 (5 bases). There are 13 residues in the CDR3. V shed 2 bases and J shed 4 bases, with 6 bases lying between them. Germline V lookup: CDR1 SGHTA, CDR2 FQGNSA. The CDR3 sequence: CASSLQGNQPQHF. CDR3 in DNA: TGTGCCAGCAGCTTACAGGGAAATCAGCCCCAGCATTTT.

The chain is built from TRBV7-8 and TRBJ2-5; 7 bases match TRBD1. V dropped 5 bases and J dropped 4; count of bases not matched to a gene: 10. The length of the CDR3 is 15 residues. Germline V gene sequence: CDR1 SGHVS, CDR2 FQNEAQ. CDR3: CASSQQRGPGETQYF. CDR3 coding DNA: TGTGCCAGCAGCCAACAGAGGGGGCCGGGAGAGACCCAGTACTTC.

The gene calls are TRBV11-2 and TRBJ1-5; D possibly corresponds to TRBD1 (6 bases). The length of the CDR3 is 13 residues. Germline CDR1 and CDR2: SGHAT and FQNNGV. V dropped 5 bases and J dropped 5 bases, with 10 bases sitting between them. CDR3 amino acids: CASSPTGDQPQHF. The CDR3 DNA follows: TGTGCCAGCAGCCCGACAGGAGATCAGCCCCAGCATTTT.

This clone has only one observation. The genes are TRBV27 and TRBJ2-3; D might be TRBD1 (5 bases). Germline CDR1 is MNHEY and CDR2 is SMNVEV (reference sequence). With 2 bases removed from V and 0 bases from J, the gap between germline ends came to 12 bases. This CDR3 is built from 16 residues. CDR3 DNA: TGTGCCAGCAGTTTAGGGTGGGCAGGGAGCACAGATACGCAGTATTTT. As protein: CASSLGWAGSTDTQYF.

The chain uses TRBV27 and TRBJ2-7; weak D call: TRBD2 (5 bases). The ends were cut back, 2 bases at V and 0 bases at J, with 11 bases in the middle. Germline-derived CDR1 and CDR2 are MNHEY and SMNVEV (reference sequence). The CDR3 is made up of 15 amino acids. The CDR3 protein is CASSLGVGSSYEQYF. DNA of the CDR3: TGTGCCAGCAGTTTAGGCGTAGGGAGCTCCTACGAGCAGTACTTC.

The chain is built from TRBV11-2 and TRBJ1-3; D is unresolved. Germline V gives CDR1 SGHAT, CDR2 FQNNGV. CDR3 length equals 16 residues. Trimming took 2 bases from V and 0 from J, leaving 11 bases between them. DNA for the CDR3: TGTGCCAGCAGCTTAAGGAGACCGAGCTCTGGAAACACCATATATTTT. This codes for CASSLRRPSSGNTIYF.

V is TRBV5-1 and J is TRBJ1-1, with D maybe TRBD1 (6 bases). In germline, CDR1 is SGHRS, CDR2 YFSETQ. CDR3 length: 14 amino acids. Trimming cost V 0 bases and J 4 bases, with 10 bases left between them. The CDR3 DNA reads as TGCGCCAGCAGCTTGGCGGGGGGCATCACTGAAGCTTTCTTT. Translation: CASSLAGGITEAFF. The full variable domain, its missing parts supplied by reference TRBV5-1 and TRBJ1-1, is KAGVTQTPRYLIKTRGQQVTLSCSPISGHRSVSWYQQTPGQGLQFLFEYFSETQRNKGNFPGRFSGRQFSNSRSEMNVSTLELGDSALYLCASSLAGGITEAFFGQGTRLTVV.

In DNA, the CDR3 is TGTGCCAGCAGTGAGTTTTCGACTACGAAAGCTTTCTTT. Amino acid sequence: CASSEFSTTKAFF. The genes are TRBV6-4 and TRBJ1-1; the D is unclear. V shed 3 bases and J shed 9 bases, with 14 bases lying between them. The V gene's germline CDR1 is MRHNA and CDR2 SNTAGT. The CDR3 runs to 13 residues.

The chain has TRBV18 and TRBJ2-3; 8 positions match TRBD1. V shed 4 bases, J shed 2 bases, and the junction held 8 bases outside the gene matches. CDR1 KGHSH and CDR2 LQKENI come from the germline V gene. This CDR3 spans 16 amino acids. The CDR3 nucleotides are TGTGCCAGCTCACGACGAGGGACAGGTCCCACAGATACGCAGTATTTT. It yields the protein CASSRRGTGPTDTQYF.

The chain carries TRBV11-2 and TRBJ2-5, with 9 nucleotides matching TRBD1. Germline-derived CDR1 and CDR2 are SGHAT and FQNNGV. Trimming cost V 7 bases and J 5 bases; bases outside gene matches: 8. The CDR3 is made up of 14 amino acids. CDR3 DNA: TGTGCCAGCACTATATACAGGGGGCGGGAGACCCAGTACTTC. Translation: CASTIYRGRETQYF.

The V call is TRBV3-1 (or the pseudogene TRBV3-2), the J call TRBJ2-3, with D tentatively TRBD2 (6 bases). This CDR3 contains 13 residues. Trimming took off 1 base at V and 5 bases at J, with 7 bases between the two ends. Germline V gives CDR1 LGHDT, CDR2 YNNKEL (reference sequence). The CDR3 DNA reads as TGTGCCAGCAGCCAAGGACTAGAAGATACGCAGTATTTT. Its translation: CASSQGLEDTQYF.